Each of the 3 T cell receptor beta chains below was sequenced from the same sample in a study of T-cell memory formation after mild COVID-19. TCRdb re-derived calls from the 5' RACE reads in MiXCR, one entry per CDR3 protein. The sample contains more than 250,000 distinct CDR3 sequences, 16% of which appear only once. The sequencing sample was made of PBMCs or a T cell subset sorted from them (not recorded which). These receptors were obtained from a man between 18 and 35 years old who had mild COVID-19 (a few samples of this study predate the infection). Cell type and time point are not known.

This clonotype occurred many times. The chain is built from TRBV7-6 and TRBJ2-3, with D perhaps TRBD1 (6 bases). With 3 bases removed from V and 2 bases from J, the gap between germline ends came to 9 bases. The CDR3 has 14 residues. The germline V gene encodes CDR1 SGHVS and CDR2 FNYEAQ. CDR3 DNA sequence: TGTGCCAGCAGCTTTAGGGACAACACAGATACGCAGTATTTT. Its translation: CASSFRDNTDTQYF. Based on the CDR3 plus reference TRBV7-6 and TRBJ2-3, the full variable domain is GAGVSQSPRYKVTKRGQDVALRCDPISGHVSLYWYRQALGQGPEFLTYFNYEAQQDKSGLPNDRFSAERPEGSISTLTIQRTEQRDSAMYRCASSFRDNTDTQYFGPGTRLTVL.

This clonotype was observed a handful of times. The gene calls are TRBV9 and TRBJ2-3, with 8 bases lining up with TRBD2. Germline values: CDR1 SGDLS, CDR2 YYNGEE. Germline trimming cut 0 bases from V and 0 bases from J; bases unmatched to any gene: 6. The CDR3 sequence is 17 residues long. DNA of the CDR3: TGTGCCAGCAGCGTAGCTTTGAGCGGGGGAAGCACAGATACGCAGTATTTT. Translating it yields CASSVALSGGSTDTQYF.

The CDR3 is CASSQRAADRAHYGYTF. The CDR3 coding sequence is TGCGCCAGCAGCCAACGCGCTGCGGACAGGGCTCACTATGGCTACACCTTC. The chain recombines TRBV4-3 with TRBJ1-2, with 8 positions matching TRBD1. Per the germline V gene, CDR1 is LGHNA and CDR2 is YSLEER. V was clipped by 2 bases and J by 3 bases; unmatched bases: 11. The CDR3 loop spans 17 amino acids.